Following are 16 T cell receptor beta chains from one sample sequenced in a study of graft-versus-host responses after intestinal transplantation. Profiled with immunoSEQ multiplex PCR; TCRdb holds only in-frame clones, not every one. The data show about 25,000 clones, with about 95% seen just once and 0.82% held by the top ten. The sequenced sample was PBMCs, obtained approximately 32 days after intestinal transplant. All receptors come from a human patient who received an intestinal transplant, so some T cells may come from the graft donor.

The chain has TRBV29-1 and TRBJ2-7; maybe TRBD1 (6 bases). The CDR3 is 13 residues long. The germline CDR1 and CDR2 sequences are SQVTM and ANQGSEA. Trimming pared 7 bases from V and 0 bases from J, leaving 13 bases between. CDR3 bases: TGCAGCGCCCAATTGGGGGCCTCCTACGAGCAGTACTTC. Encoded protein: CSAQLGASYEQYF.

The CDR3 coding sequence is TGCAGCGTTGAAGAAGGGTGGGGCTACGAGCAGTACTTC. Encoded protein: CSVEEGWGYEQYF. V is TRBV29-1 and J is TRBJ2-7; D is ambiguous. V was shortened by 0 bases and J by 3 bases, with 9 bases between the two germline ends. The germline gives CDR1 SQVTM, CDR2 ANQGSEA. The CDR3 is 13 amino acids.

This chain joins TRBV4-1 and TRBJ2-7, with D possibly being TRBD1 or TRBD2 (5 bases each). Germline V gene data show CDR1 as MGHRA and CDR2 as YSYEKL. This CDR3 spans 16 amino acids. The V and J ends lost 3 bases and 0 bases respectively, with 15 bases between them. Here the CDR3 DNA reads TGCGCCAGCAGCCAGGGACGAGGGTTGAGCTCCTACGAGCAGTACTTC. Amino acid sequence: CASSQGRGLSSYEQYF.

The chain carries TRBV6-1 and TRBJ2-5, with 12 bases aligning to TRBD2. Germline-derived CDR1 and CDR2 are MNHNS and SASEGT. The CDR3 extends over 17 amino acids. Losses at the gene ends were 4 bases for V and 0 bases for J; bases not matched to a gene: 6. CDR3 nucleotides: TGTGCCAGCAGTGCCGGACTAGCGGGACCCTACCAAGAGACCCAGTACTTC. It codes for CASSAGLAGPYQETQYF.

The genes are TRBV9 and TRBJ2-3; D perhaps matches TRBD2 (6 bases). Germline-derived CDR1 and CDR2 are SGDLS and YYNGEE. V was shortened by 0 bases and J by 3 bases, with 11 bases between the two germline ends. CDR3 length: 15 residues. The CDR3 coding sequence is TGTGCCAGCAGCGTAGTCGGGAGTCGGACAGATACGCAGTATTTT. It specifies CASSVVGSRTDTQYF.

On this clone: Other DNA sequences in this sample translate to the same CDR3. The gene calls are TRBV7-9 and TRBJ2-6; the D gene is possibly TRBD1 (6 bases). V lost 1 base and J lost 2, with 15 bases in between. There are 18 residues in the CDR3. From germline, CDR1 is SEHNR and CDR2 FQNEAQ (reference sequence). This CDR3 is CASSLGSGEGTGANVLTF. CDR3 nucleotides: TGTGCCAGCAGCTTAGGGTCAGGGGAAGGCACTGGGGCCAACGTCCTGACTTTC.

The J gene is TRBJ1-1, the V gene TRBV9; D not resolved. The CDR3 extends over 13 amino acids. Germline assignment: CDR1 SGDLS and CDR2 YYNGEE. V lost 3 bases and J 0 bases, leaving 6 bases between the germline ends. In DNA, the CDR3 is TGTGCCAGCAGCGACGAGTTGAACACTGAAGCTTTCTTT. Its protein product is CASSDELNTEAFF.

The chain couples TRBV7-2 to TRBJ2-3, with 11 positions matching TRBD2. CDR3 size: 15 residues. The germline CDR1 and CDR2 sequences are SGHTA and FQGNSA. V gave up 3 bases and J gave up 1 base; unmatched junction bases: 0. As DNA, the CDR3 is TGTGCCAGCAGCTTGGGACTAGCGGGCACAGATACGCAGTATTTT. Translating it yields CASSLGLAGTDTQYF.

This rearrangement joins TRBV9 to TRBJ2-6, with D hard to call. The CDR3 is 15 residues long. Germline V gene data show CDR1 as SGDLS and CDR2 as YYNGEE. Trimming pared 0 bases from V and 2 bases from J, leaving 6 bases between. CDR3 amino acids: CASSVDGTGANVLTF. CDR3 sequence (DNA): TGTGCCAGCAGCGTAGACGGCACTGGGGCCAACGTCCTGACTTTC.

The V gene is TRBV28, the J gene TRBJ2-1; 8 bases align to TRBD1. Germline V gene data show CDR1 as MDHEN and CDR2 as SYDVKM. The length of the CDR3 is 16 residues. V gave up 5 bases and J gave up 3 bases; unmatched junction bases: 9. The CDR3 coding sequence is TGTGCCAGCAGTCGCCACACGGGACAGGACTACAATGAGCAGTTCTTC. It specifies CASSRHTGQDYNEQFF.

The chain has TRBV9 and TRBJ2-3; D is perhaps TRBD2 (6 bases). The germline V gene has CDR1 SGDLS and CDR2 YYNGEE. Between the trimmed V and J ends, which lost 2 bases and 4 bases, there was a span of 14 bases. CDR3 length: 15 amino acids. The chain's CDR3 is CASSVGGREADTQYF. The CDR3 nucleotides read TGTGCCAGCAGCGTCGGGGGTCGAGAGGCAGATACGCAGTATTTT. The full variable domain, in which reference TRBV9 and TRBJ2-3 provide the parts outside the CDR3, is DSGVTQTPKHLITATGQRVTLRCSPRSGDLSVYWYQQSLDQGLQFLIQYYNGEERAKGNILERFSAQQFPDLHSELNLSSLELGDSALYFCASSVGGREADTQYFGPGTRLTVL.

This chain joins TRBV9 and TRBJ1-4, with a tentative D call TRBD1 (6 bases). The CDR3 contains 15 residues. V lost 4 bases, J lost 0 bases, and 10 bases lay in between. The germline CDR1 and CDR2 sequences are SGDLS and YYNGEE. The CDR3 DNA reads TGTGCCAGCAGCCCAGAGGGGGCAACTAATGAAAAACTGTTTTTT. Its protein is CASSPEGATNEKLFF. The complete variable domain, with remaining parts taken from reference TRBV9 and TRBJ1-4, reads DSGVTQTPKHLITATGQRVTLRCSPRSGDLSVYWYQQSLDQGLQFLIQYYNGEERAKGNILERFSAQQFPDLHSELNLSSLELGDSALYFCASSPEGATNEKLFFGSGTQLSVL.

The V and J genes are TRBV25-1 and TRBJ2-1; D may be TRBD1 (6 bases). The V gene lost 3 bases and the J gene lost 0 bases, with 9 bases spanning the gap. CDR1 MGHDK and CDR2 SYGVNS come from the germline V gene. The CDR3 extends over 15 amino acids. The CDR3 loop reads CASSEGDNSYNEQFF. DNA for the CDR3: TGTGCCAGCAGTGAGGGGGACAACTCCTACAATGAGCAGTTCTTC.

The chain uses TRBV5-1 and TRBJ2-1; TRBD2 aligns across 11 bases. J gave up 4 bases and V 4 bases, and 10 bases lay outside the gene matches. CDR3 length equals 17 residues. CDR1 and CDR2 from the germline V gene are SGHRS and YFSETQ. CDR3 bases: TGCGCCAGCAGCCTTTTTCTAGCGGGAGGACCATACAATGAGCAGTTCTTC. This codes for CASSLFLAGGPYNEQFF.

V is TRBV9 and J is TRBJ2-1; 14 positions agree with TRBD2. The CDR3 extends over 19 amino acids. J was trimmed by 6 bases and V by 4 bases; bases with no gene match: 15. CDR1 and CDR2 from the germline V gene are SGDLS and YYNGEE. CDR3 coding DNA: TGTGCCAGCAGCATGGGGACTAGCGGGAGAGGGGTGACAATCAATGAGCAGTTCTTC. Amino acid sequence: CASSMGTSGRGVTINEQFF.

The DNA for the CDR3 is TGTGCCAGCAGCGTAGCCCCATGGTCAGAAGGCTACACCTTC. Translating it yields CASSVAPWSEGYTF. The chain recombines TRBV9 with TRBJ1-2; D is unresolved. CDR3 length: 14 amino acids. Germline V gene lookup returns CDR1 SGDLS and CDR2 YYNGEE. Trimming removed 0 bases at V and 8 bases at J, with 14 bases between.